A selection of T cell receptor beta chains follows, all from one sample in a study of T cells after yellow fever vaccination. MiXCR was run by TCRdb on the 5' RACE reads, yielding one entry per CDR3 protein. Counted here are fewer than 500,000 distinct CDR3 sequences, roughly a sixth occurring once; the ten biggest clones make up 15% to 20%. The sequenced sample was PBMCs, obtained before the yellow fever booster vaccination. The source is a man between 18 and 35 years old who received the YFV17D yellow fever vaccine. The CDR3 runs from the conserved cysteine through the conserved F or W. The D gene is left open where the match is weak. For some rows the clone size is stated as once, few or many, or as a class when expanded; others skip it.

d_call	v_call	j_call	clone_size	cdr3_nt	cdr3_aa
.	TRBV6-5	TRBJ1-2	.	TGTGCCAGCAGTTTACAAGCTGTAGATGGCTATGGCTACACCTTC	CASSLQAVDGYGYTF
.	TRBV20-1	TRBJ1-1	.	TGCAGTGCTCCCCTAGGGACTGAAGCTTTCTTT	CSAPLGTEAFF
.	TRBV29-1	TRBJ2-2	.	TGCAGCGCCTCAGGGGACCTAAACACCGGGGAGCTGTTTTTT	CSASGDLNTGELFF
.	TRBV5-1	TRBJ1-2	few	TGCGCCAGCAGCTTGGAGGAGACAGCGATCTATGGCTACACCTTC	CASSLEETAIYGYTF
TRBD1	TRBV10-3	TRBJ2-1	few	TGTGCCATCAGTCCCCGGGACAGGGACTTCAATGAGCAGTTCTTC	CAISPRDRDFNEQFF
.	TRBV12-3/TRBV12-4	TRBJ2-5	.	TGTGCCAGCAGTCATCACCAGGAGACCCAGTACTTC	CASSHHQETQYF
TRBD1	TRBV6-4	TRBJ2-2	many	TGTGCCAGCAGTGACTCGACCGAACAGGGGGCGGCCGGGGAGCTGTTTTTT	CASSDSTEQGAAGELFF
.	TRBV7-9	TRBJ1-6	few	TGTGCCAGCAGTCGAAACTTGGGTTCACCCCTCCACTTT	CASSRNLGSPLHF
TRBD1	TRBV12-3/TRBV12-4	TRBJ2-1	.	TGTGCCAGCAGTTTACCCGGACAGGATCGGAATGAGCAGTTCTTC	CASSLPGQDRNEQFF
.	TRBV20-1	TRBJ1-6	.	TGCGGTGGGGGTGGTGATAATTCACCCCTCCACTTT	CGGGGDNSPLHF
.	TRBV15	TRBJ1-1	.	TGTGCCACCAGCAGTGTCCGGGGACATAACACTGAAGCTTTCTTT	CATSSVRGHNTEAFF
TRBD1	TRBV5-5	TRBJ1-4	few	TGTGCCAGCAGCCCCTGGACAGGGAGGGATGAAAAACTGTTTTTT	CASSPWTGRDEKLFF